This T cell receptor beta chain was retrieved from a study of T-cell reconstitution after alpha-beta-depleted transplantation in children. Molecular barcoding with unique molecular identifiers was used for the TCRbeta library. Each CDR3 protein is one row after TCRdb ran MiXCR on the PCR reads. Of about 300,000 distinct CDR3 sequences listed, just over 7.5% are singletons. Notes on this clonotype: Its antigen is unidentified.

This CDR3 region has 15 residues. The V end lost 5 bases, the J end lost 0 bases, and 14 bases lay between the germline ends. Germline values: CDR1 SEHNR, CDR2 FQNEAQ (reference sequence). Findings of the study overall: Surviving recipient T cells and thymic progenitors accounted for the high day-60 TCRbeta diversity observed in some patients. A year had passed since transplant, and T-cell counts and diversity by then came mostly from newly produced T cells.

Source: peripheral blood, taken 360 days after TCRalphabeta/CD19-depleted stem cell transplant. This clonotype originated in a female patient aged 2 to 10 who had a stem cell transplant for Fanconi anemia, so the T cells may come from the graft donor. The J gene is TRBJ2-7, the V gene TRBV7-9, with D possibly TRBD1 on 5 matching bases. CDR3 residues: CASSPRALSSYEQYF. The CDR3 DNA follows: TGTGCCAGCAGCCCCAGGGCCCTAAGCTCCTACGAGCAGTACTTC.